This entry features one T cell receptor beta chain sequence. The antigen is not known. This specimen comes from a study of pediatric ulcerative colitis. General study findings and limits: A couple of patients had blood samples with substantially reduced template counts. All ulcerative colitis patients, but no controls, carried a couple of rectal clonotypes.

V shed 8 bases and J shed 0 bases, with 11 bases lying between them. The CDR3 extends over 14 amino acids. Germline CDR1 is MDHEN and CDR2 is SYDVKM. The blood sample was taken during the colonoscopy visit. Up to 500,000 reads were sequenced per sample. Assay used: immunoSEQ multiplex PCR; TCRdb lists only in-frame clones, some missing. The data show 30,000 to 45,000 clones, approximately 87% seen once. Specimen: blood. The chain is built from TRBV28 and TRBJ1-3; a weak D match, TRBD1 (6 bases). The origin of this receptor is a girl between 10 and 17 years old with moderate ulcerative colitis. As DNA, the CDR3 is TGTGCCAGCTGGGACACGAGCTCTGGAAACACCATATATTTT. As protein: CASWDTSSGNTIYF.